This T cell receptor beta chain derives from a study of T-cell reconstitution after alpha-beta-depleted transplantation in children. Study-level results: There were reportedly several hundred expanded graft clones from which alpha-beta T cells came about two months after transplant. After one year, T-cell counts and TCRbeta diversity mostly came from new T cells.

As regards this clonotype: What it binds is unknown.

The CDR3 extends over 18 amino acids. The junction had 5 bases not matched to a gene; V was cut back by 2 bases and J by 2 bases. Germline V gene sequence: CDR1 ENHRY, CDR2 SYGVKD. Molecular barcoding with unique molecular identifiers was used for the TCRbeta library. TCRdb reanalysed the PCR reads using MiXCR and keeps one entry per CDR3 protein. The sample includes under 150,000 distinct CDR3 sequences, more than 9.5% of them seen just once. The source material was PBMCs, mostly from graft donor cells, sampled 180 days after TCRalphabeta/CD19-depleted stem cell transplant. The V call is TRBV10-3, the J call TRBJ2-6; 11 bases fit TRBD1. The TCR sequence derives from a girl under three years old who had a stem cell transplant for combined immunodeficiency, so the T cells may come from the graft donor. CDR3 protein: CAISEPQDRGPGANVLTF. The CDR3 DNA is TGTGCCATCAGTGAGCCCCAGGACAGGGGGCCTGGGGCCAACGTCCTGACTTTC.